This T cell receptor (beta chain) was recorded in a study of blood T cell repertoires in COVID-19. Study summary: Specimens from acute and convalescent COVID-19 originated in the United States, Italy and Spain. The cDNA or gDNA used as material had been derived from T cells, B-cell-depleted T cells, or PBMCs.

Deletions cut 0 bases from V and 6 bases from J, with 12 bases between. The CDR3 length is 14 residues. Looked up from germline, CDR1 is KGHSH and CDR2 is LQKENI. Seattle researchers signed up patients amid active infection and tracked them longitudinally. Per the study methods: Estimates of nucleated cell counts were drawn from the amplification of reference gene primers. Clones were sequenced by immunoSEQ multiplex PCR, and TCRdb holds only the in-frame ones, with some missing. V, J and clone size reflect that table, while D and trimming were determined from the DNA. The sample yields tens of thousands of clones, approximately 83% seen once.

The chain employs TRBV18 and TRBJ2-7; perhaps TRBD2 as D (6 bases). This sequence was found in a man between 25 and 39 years old with COVID-19, enrolled during active disease. The sequencing sample was made of peripheral blood. The CDR3 spells CASSPPGGYGEQYF. The CDR3, as DNA: TGTGCCAGCTCACCACCCGGGGGTTATGGCGAGCAGTACTTC.